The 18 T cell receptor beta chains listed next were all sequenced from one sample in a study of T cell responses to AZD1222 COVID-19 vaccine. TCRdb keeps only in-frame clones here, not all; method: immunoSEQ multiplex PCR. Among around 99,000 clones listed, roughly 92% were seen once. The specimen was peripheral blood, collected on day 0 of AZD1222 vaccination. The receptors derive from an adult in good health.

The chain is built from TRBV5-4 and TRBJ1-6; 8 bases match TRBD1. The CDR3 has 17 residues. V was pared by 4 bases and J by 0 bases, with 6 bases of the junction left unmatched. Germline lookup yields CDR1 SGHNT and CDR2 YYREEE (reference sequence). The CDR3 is CASSTGQGASYNSPLHF. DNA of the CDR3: TGTGCCAGCAGCACCGGCCAGGGGGCCTCCTATAATTCACCCCTCCACTTT.

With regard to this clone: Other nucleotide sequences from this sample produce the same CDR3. The chain's CDR3 is CASSVVGDSGNTIYF. In DNA, the CDR3 is TGTGCCAGCAGCGTAGTTGGGGACTCTGGAAACACCATATATTTT. The chain has TRBV9 and TRBJ1-3, with no clear D. V lost 0 bases, J lost 0 bases, and 7 bases lay in between. From germline, CDR1 is SGDLS and CDR2 YYNGEE. The CDR3 sequence is 15 residues long.

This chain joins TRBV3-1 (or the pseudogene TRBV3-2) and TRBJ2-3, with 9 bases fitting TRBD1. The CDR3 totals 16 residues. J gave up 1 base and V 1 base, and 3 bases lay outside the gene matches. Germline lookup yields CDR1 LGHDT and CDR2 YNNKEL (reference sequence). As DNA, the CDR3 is TGTGCCAGCAGCCAAGCTCGGACAGGGGGCACAGATACGCAGTATTTT. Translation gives CASSQARTGGTDTQYF.

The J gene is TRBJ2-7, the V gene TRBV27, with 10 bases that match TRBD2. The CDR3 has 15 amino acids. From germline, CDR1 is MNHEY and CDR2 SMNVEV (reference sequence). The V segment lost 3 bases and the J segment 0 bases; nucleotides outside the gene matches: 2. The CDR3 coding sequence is TGTGCCAGCAGTTTGGCTAGCGGGGGCTCCTACGAGCAGTACTTC. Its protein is CASSLASGGSYEQYF.

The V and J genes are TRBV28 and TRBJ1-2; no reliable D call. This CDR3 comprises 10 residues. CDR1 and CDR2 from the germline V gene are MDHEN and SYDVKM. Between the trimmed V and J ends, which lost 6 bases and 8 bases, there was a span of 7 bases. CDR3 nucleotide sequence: TGTGCCAGCAGACGTGACGGCTACACCTTC. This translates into CASRRDGYTF.

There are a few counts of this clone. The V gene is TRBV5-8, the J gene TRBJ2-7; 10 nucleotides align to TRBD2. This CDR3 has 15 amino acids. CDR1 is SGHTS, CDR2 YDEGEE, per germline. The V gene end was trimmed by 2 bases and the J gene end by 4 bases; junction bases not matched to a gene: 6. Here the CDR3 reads CASSFGASGSYEQYF. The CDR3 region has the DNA TGTGCCAGCAGCTTTGGCGCTAGCGGGAGTTACGAGCAGTACTTC.

The CDR3 DNA reads as TGTGCCAGCAGTTTCAGAGGGACTGAGCAGTTCTTC. As protein: CASSFRGTEQFF. The V call is TRBV27, the J call TRBJ2-1, with D perhaps matching TRBD1 or TRBD2 (5 bases each). The germline CDR1 and CDR2 sequences are MNHEY and SMNVEV (reference sequence). CDR3 length equals 12 residues. With 3 bases removed from V and 9 bases from J, the gap between germline ends came to 9 bases.

CDR3 region: CASSGGTANTEAFF. The CDR3 DNA is TGTGCCAGCAGCGGCGGGACGGCGAACACTGAAGCTTTCTTT. This sequence joins TRBV9 and TRBJ1-1, with D maybe TRBD1 (5 bases). V was trimmed by 3 bases and J by 1 base, leaving 10 bases between them. Germline V gene sequence: CDR1 SGDLS, CDR2 YYNGEE. CDR3 length equals 14 residues.

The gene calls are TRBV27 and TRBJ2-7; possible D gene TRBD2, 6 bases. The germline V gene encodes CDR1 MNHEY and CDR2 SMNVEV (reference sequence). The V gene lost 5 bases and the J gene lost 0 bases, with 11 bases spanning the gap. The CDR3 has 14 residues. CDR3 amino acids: CASSLTAGSYEQYF. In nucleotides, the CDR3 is TGTGCCAGCAGTCTCACAGCGGGCTCCTACGAGCAGTACTTC.

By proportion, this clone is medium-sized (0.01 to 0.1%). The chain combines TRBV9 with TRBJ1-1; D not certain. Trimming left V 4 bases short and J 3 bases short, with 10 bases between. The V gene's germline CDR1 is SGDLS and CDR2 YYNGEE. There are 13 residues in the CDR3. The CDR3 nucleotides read TGTGCCAGCAGCCCCCTGGGAGACACTGAAGCTTTCTTT. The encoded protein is CASSPLGDTEAFF.

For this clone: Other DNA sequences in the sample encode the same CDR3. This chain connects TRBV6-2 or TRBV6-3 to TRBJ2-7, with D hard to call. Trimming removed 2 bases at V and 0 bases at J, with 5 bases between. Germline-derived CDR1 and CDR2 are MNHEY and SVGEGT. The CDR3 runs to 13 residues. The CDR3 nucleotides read TGTGCCAGCAGTTACAAGGGCTCCTACGAGCAGTACTTC. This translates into CASSYKGSYEQYF.

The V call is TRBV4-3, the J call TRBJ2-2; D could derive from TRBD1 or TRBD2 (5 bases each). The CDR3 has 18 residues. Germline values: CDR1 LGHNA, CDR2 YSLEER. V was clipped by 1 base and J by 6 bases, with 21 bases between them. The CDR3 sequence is CASSQAIPPGALAGELFF. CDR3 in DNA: TGCGCCAGCAGCCAAGCTATCCCACCCGGGGCCCTGGCCGGGGAGCTGTTTTTT.

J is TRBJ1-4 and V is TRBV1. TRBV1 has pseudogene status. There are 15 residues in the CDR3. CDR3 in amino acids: CTSSQTGTGNEKLFF. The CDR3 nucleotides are TGCACCAGCAGCCAAACCGGGACCGGAAATGAAAAACTGTTTTTT.

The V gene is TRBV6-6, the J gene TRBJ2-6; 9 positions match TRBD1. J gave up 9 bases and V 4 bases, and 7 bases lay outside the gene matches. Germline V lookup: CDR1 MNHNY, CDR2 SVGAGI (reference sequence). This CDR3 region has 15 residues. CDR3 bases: TGTGCCAGCAGTTCGGACAGGGGCAGTGACAACGTCCTGACTTTC. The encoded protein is CASSSDRGSDNVLTF.

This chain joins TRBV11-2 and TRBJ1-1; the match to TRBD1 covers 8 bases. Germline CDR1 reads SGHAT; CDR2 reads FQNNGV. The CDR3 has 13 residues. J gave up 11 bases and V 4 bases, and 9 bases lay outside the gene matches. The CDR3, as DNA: TGTGCCAGCAGCTCAAGGACAGGGCGGATCGCTTTCTTT. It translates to CASSSRTGRIAFF.

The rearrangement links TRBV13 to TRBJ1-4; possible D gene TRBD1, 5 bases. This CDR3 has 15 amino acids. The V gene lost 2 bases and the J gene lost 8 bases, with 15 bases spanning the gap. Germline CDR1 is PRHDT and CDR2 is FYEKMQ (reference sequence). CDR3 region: CASSLKGRGSEKLFF. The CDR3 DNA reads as TGTGCCAGCAGCTTAAAGGGTAGGGGTAGCGAAAAACTGTTTTTT.

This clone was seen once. For the CDR3, the DNA is TGTGCCAGCCGGGGAGTCGTTAATGAAAAACTGTTTTTT. This translates into CASRGVVNEKLFF. The chain uses TRBV27 and TRBJ1-4; D not resolved. The CDR3 extends over 13 amino acids. V was pared by 8 bases and J by 4 bases, with 11 bases between. Germline-derived CDR1 and CDR2 are MNHEY and SMNVEV (reference sequence).

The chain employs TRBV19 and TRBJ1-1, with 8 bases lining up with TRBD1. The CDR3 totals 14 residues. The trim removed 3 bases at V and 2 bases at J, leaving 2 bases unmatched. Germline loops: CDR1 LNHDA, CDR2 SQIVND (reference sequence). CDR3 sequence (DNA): TGTGCCAGTAGTATTCAGGGGGCCAACACTGAAGCTTTCTTT. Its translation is CASSIQGANTEAFF.